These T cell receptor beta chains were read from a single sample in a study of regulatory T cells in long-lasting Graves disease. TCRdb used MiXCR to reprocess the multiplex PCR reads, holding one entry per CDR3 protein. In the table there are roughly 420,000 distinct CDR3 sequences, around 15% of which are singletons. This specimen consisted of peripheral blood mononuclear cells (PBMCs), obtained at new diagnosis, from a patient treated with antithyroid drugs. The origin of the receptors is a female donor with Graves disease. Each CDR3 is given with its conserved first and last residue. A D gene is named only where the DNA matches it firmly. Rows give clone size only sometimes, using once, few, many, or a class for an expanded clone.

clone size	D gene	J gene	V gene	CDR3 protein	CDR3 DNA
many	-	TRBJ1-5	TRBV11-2	CASSLGGPLSNQPQHF	TGTGCCAGCAGCTTAGGGGGCCCCTTGAGCAATCAGCCCCAGCATTTT
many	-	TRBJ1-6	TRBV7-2	CASSPGTASLALHF	TGTGCCAGCAGCCCCGGGACGGCCAGCTTGGCCCTCCACTTT
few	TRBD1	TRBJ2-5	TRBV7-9	CASSPTGIETQYF	TGTGCCAGCAGCCCGACAGGGATCGAGACCCAGTACTTC
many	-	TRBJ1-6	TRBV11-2	CASSPYGVNSPLHF	TGTGCCAGCAGCCCCTACGGGGTCAATTCACCCCTCCACTTT
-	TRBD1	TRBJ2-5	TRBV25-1	CASSELSQGAGETQYF	TGTGCCAGCAGTGAATTAAGCCAGGGGGCGGGGGAGACCCAGTACTTC
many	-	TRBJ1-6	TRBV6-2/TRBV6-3	CASKYWDSPLHF	TGTGCCAGCAAGTATTGGGATTCACCCCTCCACTTT
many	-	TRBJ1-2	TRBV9	CASSVVENYGYTF	TGTGCCAGCAGCGTAGTGGAAAACTATGGCTACACCTTC
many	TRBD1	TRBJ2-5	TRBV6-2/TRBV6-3	CAGSPGTEETQYF	TGTGCCGGCAGCCCCGGGACAGAAGAGACCCAGTACTTC
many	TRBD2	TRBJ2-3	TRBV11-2	CASSPGTITDTQYF	TGTGCCAGCAGCCCGGGGACTATTACAGATACGCAGTATTTT
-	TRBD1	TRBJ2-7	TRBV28	CASSFGGPGTGTYEQYF	TGTGCCAGCAGTTTCGGGGGACCCGGGACAGGGACCTACGAGCAGTACTTC
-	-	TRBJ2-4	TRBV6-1	CASSDPGLEEFF	TGTGCCAGCAGCGACCCGGGGCTGGAGGAGTTCTTC
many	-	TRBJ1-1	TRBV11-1	CASSLAGPGTEAFF	TGTGCCAGCAGCTTAGCTGGACCAGGCACTGAAGCTTTCTTT
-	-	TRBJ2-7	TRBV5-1	CASSLAWSSYEQYF	TGCGCCAGCAGCTTGGCGTGGTCAAGCTACGAGCAGTACTTC
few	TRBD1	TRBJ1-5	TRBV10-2	CASSDQGANRQPQHF	TGCGCCAGCAGCGATCAGGGGGCGAATCGGCAGCCCCAGCATTTT
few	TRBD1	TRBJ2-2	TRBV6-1	CASRKDRGQFPGELFF	TGTGCCAGCAGGAAGGACAGGGGGCAATTCCCCGGGGAGCTGTTTTTT
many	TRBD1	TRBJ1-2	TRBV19	CASRQGSNYGYTF	TGTGCCAGCAGACAGGGCTCTAACTATGGCTACACCTTC
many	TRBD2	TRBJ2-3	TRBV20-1	CSARLGRLAGLPQGDTQYF	TGCAGTGCTAGATTGGGGCGGCTAGCGGGCCTACCTCAGGGAGATACGCAGTATTTT
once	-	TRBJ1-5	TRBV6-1	CASQGGGGRHQPQHF	TGTGCCAGCCAGGGAGGGGGAGGTCGTCATCAGCCCCAGCATTTT
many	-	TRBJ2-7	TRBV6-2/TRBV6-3	CASSYSEGYGEQYF	TGTGCCAGCAGTTACTCGGAAGGGTACGGCGAGCAGTACTTC
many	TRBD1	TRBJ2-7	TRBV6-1	CASSEQGATEQYF	TGTGCCAGCAGTGAACAGGGGGCCACCGAGCAGTACTTC
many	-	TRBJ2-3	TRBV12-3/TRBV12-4	CASSPPGETDTQYF	TGTGCCAGCAGTCCCCCAGGGGAAACAGATACGCAGTATTTT
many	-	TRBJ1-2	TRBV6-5	CASSYSKVHGYTF	TGTGCCAGCAGTTACTCGAAGGTTCATGGCTACACCTTC
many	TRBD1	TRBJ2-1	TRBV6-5	CASSSPDRGHEQFF	TGTGCCAGCAGTTCCCCGGACAGGGGCCATGAGCAGTTCTTC
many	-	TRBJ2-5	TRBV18	CASSPQGRETQYF	TGTGCCAGCTCACCCCAGGGGAGAGAGACCCAGTACTTC
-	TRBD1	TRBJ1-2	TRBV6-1	CASSEVRTGTNYGYTF	TGTGCCAGCAGTGAAGTAAGGACAGGGACTAACTATGGCTACACCTTC
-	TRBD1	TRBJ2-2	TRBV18	CASSPTGATGELFF	TGTGCCAGCTCACCAACAGGGGCCACCGGGGAGCTGTTTTTT
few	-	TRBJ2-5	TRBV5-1	CASSLAAEATQETQYF	TGCGCCAGCAGCTTGGCCGCGGAGGCCACTCAAGAGACCCAGTACTTC
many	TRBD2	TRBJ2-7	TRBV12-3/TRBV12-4	CASSLRAGVGEQYF	TGTGCCAGCAGTTTACGGGCGGGGGTCGGCGAGCAGTACTTC
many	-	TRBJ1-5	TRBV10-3	CAITGGVQPQHF	TGTGCCATCACTGGGGGGGTCCAGCCCCAGCATTTT
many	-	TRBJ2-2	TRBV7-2	CASRPRSGAGELFF	TGTGCCAGCAGACCAAGATCGGGGGCCGGGGAGCTGTTTTTT
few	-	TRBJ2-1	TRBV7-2	CASSLGLVAREFF	TGTGCCAGCAGCTTAGGACTAGTAGCTAGAGAGTTCTTC
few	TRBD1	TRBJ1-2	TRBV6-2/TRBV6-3	CASGQDHTF	TGTGCCAGCGGACAGGACCACACCTTC
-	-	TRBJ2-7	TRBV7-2	CASRLSWSYEQYF	TGTGCCAGCAGATTAAGTTGGTCCTACGAGCAGTACTTC
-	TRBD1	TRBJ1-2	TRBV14	CANRPTGAFGGYTF	TGTGCCAACCGACCCACAGGGGCCTTCGGTGGCTACACCTTC
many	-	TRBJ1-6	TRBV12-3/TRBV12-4	CASSLGPPPLSPLHF	TGTGCCAGCAGTTTAGGCCCACCCCCTCTTTCACCCCTCCACTTT
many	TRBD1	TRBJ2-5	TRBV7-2	CASSLVGTDQETQYF	TGTGCCAGCAGCTTAGTTGGGACAGACCAAGAGACCCAGTACTTC
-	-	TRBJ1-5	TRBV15	CATSRGYGSGLGNQPQHF	TGTGCCACCAGCAGAGGTTACGGTAGTGGCTTGGGCAATCAGCCCCAGCATTTT
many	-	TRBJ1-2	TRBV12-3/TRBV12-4	CASSLSSGKNYGYTF	TGTGCCAGCAGTTTAAGTTCAGGGAAGAACTATGGCTACACCTTC
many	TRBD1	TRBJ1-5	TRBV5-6	CASSLGTGAPNQPQHF	TGTGCCAGCAGCCTGGGGACAGGGGCTCCCAATCAGCCCCAGCATTTT
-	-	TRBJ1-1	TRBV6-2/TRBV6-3	CASTGRPNKKSTEAFF	TGTGCCAGCACTGGCCGACCCAATAAGAAAAGTACTGAAGCTTTCTTT
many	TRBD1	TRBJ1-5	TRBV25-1	CASSESTGDGNQPQHF	TGTGCCAGCAGTGAATCCACAGGGGATGGCAATCAGCCCCAGCATTTT
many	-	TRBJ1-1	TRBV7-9	CASSLVNTEAFF	TGTGCCAGCAGCTTGGTGAACACTGAAGCTTTCTTT